These 29 T cell receptor beta chains were sequenced from one sample in a study of beta chain features in type 1 diabetes. The whole isolated RNA underwent reverse transcription, so sequencing captured expressed TCRB transcripts. Libraries were prepared by immunoSEQ multiplex PCR; TCRdb keeps only in-frame clonotypes and omits some of them. The table lists under 50,000 clones, about 51% of them singletons. Sequencing was performed on Tregs from blood. These receptor sequences come from a woman aged 18 to 35 in good health.

This clone was observed a single time. The V gene is TRBV19, the J gene TRBJ2-2; TRBD1 is a possible D gene (5 bases). CDR3 size: 15 residues. Trimming cost V 3 bases and J 6 bases, with 14 bases left between them. CDR1 and CDR2 (germline): LNHDA, SQIVND (reference sequence). The CDR3 bases are TGTGCCAGTAGTATTGGGCAGGGTTGGGCCGGGGAGCTGTTTTTT. It specifies CASSIGQGWAGELFF. Full variable domain (remainder filled in from reference TRBV19 and TRBJ2-2): DGGITQSPKYLFRKEGQNVTLSCEQNLNHDAMYWYRQDPGQGLRLIYYSQIVNDFQKGDIAEGYSVSREKKESFPLTVTSAQKNPTAFYLCASSIGQGWAGELFFGEGSRLTVL.

J is TRBJ2-5 and V is TRBV6-1, with TRBD1 as a possible D gene (6 bases). Per germline, CDR1 MNHNS and CDR2 SASEGT. Between the trimmed V and J ends, which lost 5 bases and 6 bases, there was a span of 16 bases. This CDR3 has 14 residues. The CDR3 spells CASSSRGTGKTQYF. The CDR3 bases are TGTGCCAGCAGTTCAAGGGGGACGGGAAAGACCCAGTACTTC.

The chain uses TRBV6-4 and TRBJ2-1; 7 nucleotides line up with TRBD2. With 4 bases clipped from V and 3 bases from J, the junction kept 3 bases outside the gene matches. Germline lookup yields CDR1 MRHNA and CDR2 SNTAGT. This CDR3 has 14 residues. CDR3 nucleotides: TGTGCCAGCAGTGCGGGAGGCAACTACAATGAGCAGTTCTTC. Translating gives CASSAGGNYNEQFF.

The chain combines TRBV29-1 with TRBJ2-7; 9 nucleotides agree with TRBD2. CDR1 SQVTM and CDR2 ANQGSEA come from the germline V gene. The CDR3 totals 13 residues. Trimming removed 4 bases from V and 5 bases from J; junction bases left unmatched: 6. CDR3 in DNA: TGCAGCGTTGTCGCACTAGCGGGTAACGAGCAGTACTTC. Its translation is CSVVALAGNEQYF.

V is TRBV5-1 and J is TRBJ2-7; 11 bases agree with TRBD1. This CDR3 has 14 amino acids. V lost 5 bases to trimming and J lost 4 bases; unmatched junction nucleotides: 5. CDR1 SGHRS and CDR2 YFSETQ come from the germline V gene. This chain's CDR3 is CASRGGQGAYEQYF. DNA for the CDR3: TGCGCCAGCAGAGGTGGACAGGGGGCTTACGAGCAGTACTTC.

The J gene is TRBJ2-7, the V gene TRBV7-3; TRBD2 aligns across 9 bases. The germline V gene has CDR1 SGHTA and CDR2 FQGTGA. This CDR3 is built from 14 residues. The V segment lost 3 bases and the J segment 6 bases; nucleotides outside the gene matches: 6. The CDR3 loop reads CASSFGGGRAEQYF. CDR3 DNA sequence: TGTGCCAGCAGCTTTGGCGGCGGGAGGGCCGAGCAGTACTTC.

This clone was seen a single time. V gene TRBV25-1 combines with J gene TRBJ1-5; D is ambiguous. The CDR3 consists of 14 residues. Per germline, CDR1 MGHDK and CDR2 SYGVNS. V was shortened by 3 bases and J by 6 bases, with 12 bases between the two germline ends. The CDR3 sequence: CASSDSPSSQPQHF. In DNA form, the CDR3 reads TGTGCCAGCAGTGATTCCCCAAGTAGTCAGCCCCAGCATTTT.

This chain joins TRBV7-2 and TRBJ2-1; TRBD2 agrees at 13 bases. Unmatched junction bases numbered 4, after V lost 5 bases and J lost 6 bases. The CDR3 contains 15 residues. In germline, CDR1 is SGHTA, CDR2 FQGNSA. As DNA, the CDR3 is TGTGCCAGCAGCGTGACTAGCGGGAGGTTCAATGAGCAGTTCTTC. Encoded protein: CASSVTSGRFNEQFF.

The chain combines TRBV18 with TRBJ2-1, with 9 nucleotides matching TRBD1. The ends lost 4 bases at V and 7 bases at J; junction bases unmatched: 11. Germline-derived CDR1 and CDR2 are KGHSH and LQKENI. The CDR3 runs to 16 residues. CDR3 sequence: CASSRTGTGTRNEQFF. The CDR3 nucleotides read TGTGCCAGCTCACGGACCGGGACAGGGACGAGGAATGAGCAGTTCTTC.

The chain joins TRBV7-8 to TRBJ2-5; D perhaps matches TRBD1 (5 bases). Germline values: CDR1 SGHVS, CDR2 FQNEAQ. V lost 1 base and J lost 5, with 14 bases in between. This CDR3 spans 15 amino acids. As DNA, the CDR3 is TGTGCCAGCAGCTTAGGGCACGGTGGGGCGGAGACCCAGTACTTC. Translation gives CASSLGHGGAETQYF.

The chain recombines TRBV19 with TRBJ2-4; weak D call: TRBD1 (6 bases). V was shortened by 3 bases and J by 3 bases, with 18 bases between the two germline ends. Germline CDR1 is LNHDA and CDR2 is SQIVND (reference sequence). This CDR3 is built from 17 residues. CDR3 sequence: CASSITPLTGGKNIQYF. The DNA of the CDR3 is TGTGCCAGTAGTATCACCCCTTTGACAGGAGGCAAAAACATTCAGTACTTC.

This clone was picked up a small number of times. The rearrangement links TRBV5-1 to TRBJ2-1; 7 bases match TRBD2. V lost 5 bases to trimming and J lost 3 bases; unmatched junction nucleotides: 8. Germline CDR1 reads SGHRS; CDR2 reads YFSETQ. CDR3 length: 15 residues. CDR3 protein: CASRQAGAFYNEQFF. For the CDR3, the DNA is TGCGCCAGCAGACAGGCGGGAGCATTCTACAATGAGCAGTTCTTC.

The V call is TRBV14, the J call TRBJ2-5, with D possibly being TRBD1 (6 bases). The CDR3 contains 16 residues. Between the trimmed V and J ends, which lost 2 bases and 4 bases, there was a span of 17 bases. From germline, CDR1 is SGHDN and CDR2 FVKESK. In DNA, the CDR3 is TGTGCCAGCAGCCAATTGGATGGGGGCCGAGGAGAGACCCAGTACTTC. It specifies CASSQLDGGRGETQYF.

There are a few counts of this clone. The V gene is TRBV28, the J gene TRBJ1-1; 8 bases are shared with TRBD1. V was pared by 6 bases and J by 2 bases, with 5 bases of the junction left unmatched. CDR1 is MDHEN and CDR2 is SYDVKM in the germline V gene. This CDR3 region has 14 residues. DNA of the CDR3: TGTGCCAGCAGCGGACAGGGCCGTAACACTGAAGCTTTCTTT. Translated, it gives CASSGQGRNTEAFF.

The gene calls are TRBV11-2 and TRBJ1-2; D unclear. Germline CDR1 is SGHAT and CDR2 is FQNNGV. The V end lost 1 base, the J end lost 6 bases, and 9 bases lay between the germline ends. The CDR3 contains 13 residues. As DNA, the CDR3 is TGTGCCAGCAGCTTAGGTTCCGGGGATGGCTACACCTTC. It specifies CASSLGSGDGYTF.

The chain joins TRBV28 to TRBJ2-6, with 7 bases matching TRBD2. Looked up from germline, CDR1 is MDHEN and CDR2 is SYDVKM. With V trimmed by 7 bases and J by 3 bases, 3 bases remained unmatched. This CDR3 comprises 14 residues. The CDR3 DNA follows: TGTGCCAGCACTGGGGGGGGTGGGGCCAACGTCCTGACTTTC. It translates to CASTGGGGANVLTF.

This clone was found a few times. The chain recombines TRBV9 with TRBJ2-7; 7 bases map to TRBD1. Trimming cost V 2 bases and J 2 bases; bases outside gene matches: 4. Per the germline V gene, CDR1 is SGDLS and CDR2 is YYNGEE. The CDR3 spans 14 residues. The CDR3 DNA is TGTGCCAGCAGCGTCACCGGGACAGCCTACGAGCAGTACTTC. Its protein is CASSVTGTAYEQYF.

This clone is medium-sized (0.01 to 0.1%). The V call is TRBV28, the J call TRBJ2-5; D is unclear. V was clipped by 8 bases and J by 0 bases, with 10 bases between them. Germline V lookup: CDR1 MDHEN, CDR2 SYDVKM. The CDR3 sequence is 13 residues long. The CDR3 region has the DNA TGTGCCAGCTATGAAGAGTACCAAGAGACCCAGTACTTC. It is translated as CASYEEYQETQYF.

In this sample, this clone turned up a few times. The gene calls are TRBV18 and TRBJ2-7; 10 bases are shared with TRBD1. Germline CDR1 is KGHSH and CDR2 is LQKENI. The CDR3 covers 15 residues. The J segment lost 5 bases and the V segment lost 6 bases, leaving 10 bases of the junction unmatched. As DNA, the CDR3 is TGTGCCAGCTCCTACACCGGGACAGGGGTGGACGAGCAGTACTTC. It codes for CASSYTGTGVDEQYF. Looking up the rest from reference TRBV18 and TRBJ2-7 gives the full variable domain: NAGVMQNPRHLVRRRGQEARLRCSPMKGHSHVYWYRQLPEEGLKFMVYLQKENIIDESGMPKERFSAEFPKEGPSILRIQQVVRGDSAAYFCASSYTGTGVDEQYFGPGTRLTVT.

This clone came up once. The rearrangement uses TRBV9 and TRBJ2-3; 7 positions agree with TRBD1. The CDR3 spans 16 residues. V shed 3 bases and J 1 base; nucleotides not matched to a gene: 8. The V gene's germline CDR1 is SGDLS and CDR2 YYNGEE. The CDR3 DNA reads as TGTGCCAGCAGCGCTCATTGGGACAGCCGCACAGATACGCAGTATTTT. Translated: CASSAHWDSRTDTQYF. The variable domain in full, with the rest retrieved from reference TRBV9 and TRBJ2-3, is DSGVTQTPKHLITATGQRVTLRCSPRSGDLSVYWYQQSLDQGLQFLIQYYNGEERAKGNILERFSAQQFPDLHSELNLSSLELGDSALYFCASSAHWDSRTDTQYFGPGTRLTVL.

This clone was found a few times. The chain links TRBV27 to TRBJ2-7; D might be TRBD2 (5 bases). V lost 6 bases and J lost 0, with 12 bases in between. Germline-derived CDR1 and CDR2 are MNHEY and SMNVEV (reference sequence). The CDR3 sequence is 14 residues long. The DNA for the CDR3 is TGTGCCAGCAGAAGAACGGGAAGCTCCTACGAGCAGTACTTC. Translating it yields CASRRTGSSYEQYF.

This clone showed up just once. V gene TRBV4-1 combines with J gene TRBJ2-1; TRBD2 matches 14 bases. Germline loops: CDR1 MGHRA, CDR2 YSYEKL. V trimming: 1 base; J trimming: 12 bases; junction bases outside the gene matches: 11. The CDR3 consists of 17 residues. For the CDR3, the DNA is TGCGCCAGCAGCCAAGCCCCCGGGACTAGCGGGGGACAATGGCAGTTCTTC. It yields the protein CASSQAPGTSGGQWQFF.

This sequence joins TRBV7-2 and TRBJ2-7, with TRBD1 matching over 7 bases. Trimming took 0 bases from V and 2 from J; bases not matched to a gene: 1. Looked up from germline, CDR1 is SGHTA and CDR2 is FQGNSA. The CDR3 consists of 14 residues. The CDR3 region is CASSLARGPYEQYF. The CDR3 nucleotides are TGTGCCAGCAGCTTAGCTAGGGGGCCCTACGAGCAGTACTTC. Complete variable domain (other parts from reference TRBV7-2 and TRBJ2-7): GAGVSQSPSNKVTEKGKDVELRCDPISGHTALYWYRQSLGQGLEFLIYFQGNSAPDKSGLPSDRFSAERTGGSVSTLTIQRTQQEDSAVYLCASSLARGPYEQYFGPGTRLTVT.

This chain links TRBV5-1 with TRBJ1-6; TRBD1 matches at 8 bases. Germline V gives CDR1 SGHRS, CDR2 YFSETQ. This CDR3 comprises 14 residues. V shed 4 bases and J 9 bases; nucleotides not matched to a gene: 6. The CDR3 DNA reads as TGCGCCAGCAGCGGACAGGGTGAAATTTCACCCCTCCACTTT. Protein: CASSGQGEISPLHF. The variable domain in full, with the rest retrieved from reference TRBV5-1 and TRBJ1-6, is KAGVTQTPRYLIKTRGQQVTLSCSPISGHRSVSWYQQTPGQGLQFLFEYFSETQRNKGNFPGRFSGRQFSNSRSEMNVSTLELGDSALYLCASSGQGEISPLHFGNGTRLTVT.

The rearrangement links TRBV28 to TRBJ1-2; 9 nucleotides match TRBD1. This CDR3 has 14 amino acids. CDR1 and CDR2 from the germline V gene are MDHEN and SYDVKM. With V trimmed by 6 bases and J by 4 bases, 6 bases remained unmatched. CDR3 DNA sequence: TGTGCCAGCAGAACGGGACAGGGAACCTATGGCTACACCTTC. This translates into CASRTGQGTYGYTF.

This rearrangement joins TRBV18 to TRBJ1-2, with D hard to call. Germline CDR1 reads KGHSH; CDR2 reads LQKENI. With 0 bases removed from V and 3 bases from J, the gap between germline ends came to 8 bases. The CDR3 has 14 residues. The CDR3 nucleotides are TGTGCCAGCTCACCACCGTCCTCCTACTATGGCTACACCTTC. This codes for CASSPPSSYYGYTF.

V usage is TRBV6-1 and J usage is TRBJ1-1; 10 nucleotides match TRBD1. Germline V gene lookup returns CDR1 MNHNS and CDR2 SASEGT. The CDR3 extends over 15 amino acids. The V and J ends lost 4 bases and 1 base, in that order; junction bases with no gene match: 3. This CDR3 is CASSARTGGNTEAFF. The CDR3 DNA sequence: TGTGCCAGCAGTGCCCGGACAGGGGGGAACACTGAAGCTTTCTTT.

The chain couples TRBV4-1 to TRBJ2-3; 8 nucleotides align to TRBD1. The germline gives CDR1 MGHRA, CDR2 YSYEKL. J was trimmed by 4 bases and V by 3 bases; bases with no gene match: 3. CDR3 length: 14 amino acids. The CDR3 loop reads CASSQTDRADTQYF. The CDR3 nucleotides read TGCGCCAGCAGCCAGACGGACAGGGCAGATACGCAGTATTTT.

The J gene is TRBJ2-7, the V gene TRBV4-2, with 8 bases matching TRBD2. This CDR3 spans 16 amino acids. CDR1 is LGHNA, CDR2 YNFKEQ, per germline. The J segment lost 7 bases and the V segment lost 3 bases, leaving 14 bases of the junction unmatched. The CDR3 region has the DNA TGTGCCAGCAGCCAGGAGTACGTCGGGAGGGCTCAGGAGCAGTACTTC. Residues: CASSQEYVGRAQEQYF.